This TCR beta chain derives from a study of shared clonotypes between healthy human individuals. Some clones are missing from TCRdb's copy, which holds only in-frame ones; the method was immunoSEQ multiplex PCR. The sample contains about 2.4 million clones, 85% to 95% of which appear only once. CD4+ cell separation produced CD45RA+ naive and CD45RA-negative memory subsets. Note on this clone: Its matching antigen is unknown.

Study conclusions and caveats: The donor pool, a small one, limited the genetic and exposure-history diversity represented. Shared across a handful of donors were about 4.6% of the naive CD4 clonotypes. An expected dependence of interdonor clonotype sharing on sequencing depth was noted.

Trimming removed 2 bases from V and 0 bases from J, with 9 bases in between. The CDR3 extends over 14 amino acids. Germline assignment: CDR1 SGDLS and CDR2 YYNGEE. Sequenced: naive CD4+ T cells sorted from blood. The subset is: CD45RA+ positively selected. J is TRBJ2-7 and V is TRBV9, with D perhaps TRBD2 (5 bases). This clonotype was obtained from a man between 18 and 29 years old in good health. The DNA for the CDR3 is TGTGCCAGCAGCGTTGGACTTTACTCCTACGAGCAGTACTTC. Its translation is CASSVGLYSYEQYF.